Listed below are T cell receptor beta chains from one sample, sequenced in a study of Graves' ophthalmopathy and Graves' hyperthyroidism. Each CDR3 protein gets one entry after TCRdb re-called the multiplex PCR reads with MiXCR. The sample holds about 620,000 distinct CDR3 sequences, 22% seen once. Sequencing used peripheral blood. These receptors were obtained from a woman aged 18-29 years with stable Graves' hyperthyroidism. Some clones in this sample may be carry-over from other donors' samples. Both conserved end residues are part of each CDR3. A D gene is named only where the DNA matches it firmly. Clone sizes are given selectively: once, few, many, or a class where the clone is expanded.

clone size: NA
CDR3 length: 13
V gene: TRBV6-1
J gene: TRBJ2-7
D gene: NA
CDR3 protein: CASAGSWRGEQYF
CDR3 DNA: TGTGCCAGCGCCGGGTCGTGGAGAGGCGAGCAGTACTTC

clone size: few
CDR3 length: 14
V gene: TRBV6-1
J gene: TRBJ1-1
D gene: TRBD1
CDR3 protein: CASTPKDRGWGAFF
CDR3 DNA: TGTGCCAGCACCCCTAAAGACAGGGGATGGGGGGCTTTCTTT

clone size: NA
CDR3 length: 16
V gene: TRBV7-2
J gene: TRBJ2-4
D gene: TRBD1
CDR3 protein: CASSLWDRAAKNIQYF
CDR3 DNA: TGTGCCAGCAGCTTATGGGACAGGGCGGCCAAAAACATTCAGTACTTC

clone size: many
CDR3 length: 15
V gene: TRBV14
J gene: TRBJ1-6
D gene: TRBD1
CDR3 protein: CASSHRDRQTSPLHF
CDR3 DNA: TGTGCCAGCAGTCACCGGGACAGGCAAACTTCACCCCTCCACTTT

clone size: many
CDR3 length: 16
V gene: TRBV28
J gene: TRBJ2-5
D gene: TRBD2
CDR3 protein: CASSLQRDGGQETQYF
CDR3 DNA: TGTGCCAGCAGTTTGCAGCGGGACGGGGGCCAAGAGACCCAGTACTTC

clone size: many
CDR3 length: 13
V gene: TRBV5-1
J gene: TRBJ1-2
D gene: TRBD1
CDR3 protein: CARPQDRGYGYTF
CDR3 DNA: TGCGCCAGGCCCCAGGACAGGGGCTATGGCTACACCTTC

clone size: many
CDR3 length: 13
V gene: TRBV12-3/TRBV12-4
J gene: TRBJ2-5
D gene: NA
CDR3 protein: CASSPSGGETQYF
CDR3 DNA: TGTGCCAGCAGCCCATCAGGAGGAGAGACCCAGTACTTC

clone size: once
CDR3 length: 12
V gene: TRBV6-1
J gene: TRBJ1-2
D gene: NA
CDR3 protein: CASTGIDYGYTF
CDR3 DNA: TGTGCCAGCACGGGTATCGACTATGGCTACACCTTC

clone size: many
CDR3 length: 16
V gene: TRBV5-1
J gene: TRBJ2-2
D gene: TRBD1
CDR3 protein: CASSPRAGGDTGELFF
CDR3 DNA: TGCGCCAGCAGCCCGAGGGCAGGGGGCGATACCGGGGAGCTGTTTTTT

clone size: many
CDR3 length: 18
V gene: TRBV6-2/TRBV6-3
J gene: TRBJ1-3
D gene: TRBD1
CDR3 protein: CASSSSPGTGSSGNTIYF
CDR3 DNA: TGTGCCAGCAGTTCCTCCCCCGGGACAGGAAGCTCTGGAAACACCATATATTTT

clone size: many
CDR3 length: 13
V gene: TRBV28
J gene: TRBJ2-7
D gene: NA
CDR3 protein: CASTPGQSYEQYF
CDR3 DNA: TGTGCCAGCACCCCTGGGCAGTCCTACGAGCAGTACTTC

clone size: NA
CDR3 length: 16
V gene: TRBV24-1
J gene: TRBJ2-1
D gene: TRBD2
CDR3 protein: CATSDFGEGSGNEQFF
CDR3 DNA: TGTGCCACCAGTGATTTCGGGGAGGGCTCAGGCAATGAGCAGTTCTTC

clone size: few
CDR3 length: 16
V gene: TRBV11-1
J gene: TRBJ1-5
D gene: TRBD1
CDR3 protein: CASSIYGTGESQPQHF
CDR3 DNA: TGTGCCAGCAGCATCTACGGGACAGGAGAGAGTCAGCCCCAGCATTTT

clone size: many
CDR3 length: 18
V gene: TRBV14
J gene: TRBJ1-5
D gene: NA
CDR3 protein: CASSQEGKSGDTDQPQHF
CDR3 DNA: TGTGCCAGCAGCCAAGAAGGGAAAAGCGGTGACACAGATCAGCCCCAGCATTTT

clone size: many
CDR3 length: 14
V gene: TRBV6-1
J gene: TRBJ2-7
D gene: TRBD1
CDR3 protein: CASSDVQGSYEQYF
CDR3 DNA: TGTGCCAGCAGTGACGTACAGGGGTCCTACGAGCAGTACTTC

clone size: many
CDR3 length: 14
V gene: TRBV12-3/TRBV12-4
J gene: TRBJ1-1
D gene: NA
CDR3 protein: CASSFQVMNTEAFF
CDR3 DNA: TGTGCCAGCAGTTTTCAGGTTATGAACACTGAAGCTTTCTTT

clone size: many
CDR3 length: 13
V gene: TRBV27
J gene: TRBJ1-2
D gene: TRBD1
CDR3 protein: CASSFRDRGGYTF
CDR3 DNA: TGTGCCAGCAGTTTTAGGGACAGGGGTGGCTACACCTTC

clone size: NA
CDR3 length: 13
V gene: TRBV15
J gene: TRBJ1-6
D gene: NA
CDR3 protein: CATSRATGSPLHF
CDR3 DNA: TGTGCCACCAGCAGAGCTACAGGGTCACCCCTCCACTTT

clone size: NA
CDR3 length: 16
V gene: TRBV20-1
J gene: TRBJ1-2
D gene: TRBD1
CDR3 protein: CSGRLSSGQLNYGYTF
CDR3 DNA: TGCAGTGGCCGACTGAGTTCGGGACAGCTTAACTATGGCTACACCTTC

clone size: few
CDR3 length: 13
V gene: TRBV7-2
J gene: TRBJ2-5
D gene: NA
CDR3 protein: CASTFLGGETQYF
CDR3 DNA: TGTGCCAGCACATTCTTAGGGGGGGAGACCCAGTACTTC

clone size: once
CDR3 length: 17
V gene: TRBV15
J gene: TRBJ1-1
D gene: NA
CDR3 protein: CATSRDDGPWENTEAFF
CDR3 DNA: TGTGCCACCAGCAGAGATGATGGGCCTTGGGAGAACACTGAAGCTTTCTTT

clone size: many
CDR3 length: 13
V gene: TRBV6-5
J gene: TRBJ1-5
D gene: NA
CDR3 protein: CASSYGANQPQHF
CDR3 DNA: TGTGCCAGCAGTTACGGGGCCAATCAGCCCCAGCATTTT

clone size: many
CDR3 length: 15
V gene: TRBV19
J gene: TRBJ1-1
D gene: TRBD1
CDR3 protein: CASSLWTGPGTEAFF
CDR3 DNA: TGTGCCAGTAGTCTTTGGACAGGTCCCGGCACTGAAGCTTTCTTT

clone size: many
CDR3 length: 15
V gene: TRBV6-1
J gene: TRBJ1-3
D gene: NA
CDR3 protein: CASSRRTETGNTIYF
CDR3 DNA: TGTGCCAGCAGTAGGCGGACGGAAACTGGAAACACCATATATTTT

clone size: many
CDR3 length: 14
V gene: TRBV2
J gene: TRBJ2-7
D gene: NA
CDR3 protein: CASRADGFYYEQYF
CDR3 DNA: TGTGCCAGCAGAGCGGACGGTTTCTACTACGAGCAGTACTTC

clone size: NA
CDR3 length: 13
V gene: TRBV28
J gene: TRBJ2-5
D gene: TRBD1
CDR3 protein: CASSSGQLETQYF
CDR3 DNA: TGTGCCAGCAGTTCGGGACAGTTGGAGACCCAGTACTTC

clone size: many
CDR3 length: 13
V gene: TRBV6-1
J gene: TRBJ2-5
D gene: TRBD2
CDR3 protein: CASRPGLGPSQYF
CDR3 DNA: TGTGCCAGCCGACCGGGACTAGGTCCTTCCCAGTACTTC

clone size: many
CDR3 length: 18
V gene: TRBV6-5
J gene: TRBJ1-6
D gene: TRBD1
CDR3 protein: CASRAGTGGLTYNSPLHF
CDR3 DNA: TGTGCCAGCAGGGCCGGGACAGGGGGCCTAACTTATAATTCACCCCTCCACTTT

clone size: many
CDR3 length: 13
V gene: TRBV28
J gene: TRBJ2-5
D gene: NA
CDR3 protein: CASSSGPQETQYF
CDR3 DNA: TGTGCCAGCAGTTCAGGGCCCCAAGAGACCCAGTACTTC

clone size: many
CDR3 length: 17
V gene: TRBV11-2
J gene: TRBJ1-5
D gene: NA
CDR3 protein: CASSLSPGQGRNQPQHF
CDR3 DNA: TGTGCCAGCAGCTTATCCCCCGGCCAGGGGCGCAATCAGCCCCAGCATTTT

clone size: few
CDR3 length: 18
V gene: TRBV20-1
J gene: TRBJ1-2
D gene: NA
CDR3 protein: CSARVPSRGGRGIGGYTF
CDR3 DNA: TGCAGTGCTAGAGTCCCCTCCCGCGGTGGCAGGGGAATTGGTGGCTACACCTTC

clone size: NA
CDR3 length: 11
V gene: TRBV20-1
J gene: TRBJ2-7
D gene: NA
CDR3 protein: CSARAGSEQYF
CDR3 DNA: TGCAGTGCTAGAGCCGGCTCCGAGCAGTACTTC

clone size: NA
CDR3 length: 12
V gene: TRBV18
J gene: TRBJ2-7
D gene: NA
CDR3 protein: CASSPSVSEQYF
CDR3 DNA: TGTGCCAGCTCACCTAGTGTGAGCGAGCAGTACTTC

clone size: NA
CDR3 length: 17
V gene: TRBV12-3/TRBV12-4
J gene: TRBJ2-7
D gene: NA
CDR3 protein: CASSSLIGGYRAYEQYF
CDR3 DNA: TGTGCCAGCAGTTCCCTTATTGGCGGGTACAGAGCCTACGAGCAGTACTTC

clone size: NA
CDR3 length: 14
V gene: TRBV28
J gene: TRBJ1-6
D gene: TRBD1
CDR3 protein: CASRQGQGHSPLHF
CDR3 DNA: TGTGCCAGCAGGCAGGGACAGGGTCATTCACCCCTCCACTTT

clone size: many
CDR3 length: 13
V gene: TRBV20-1
J gene: TRBJ2-5
D gene: TRBD2
CDR3 protein: CSAPTVGGKTQYF
CDR3 DNA: TGCAGTGCCCCCACTGTGGGGGGGAAGACCCAGTACTTC

clone size: many
CDR3 length: 12
V gene: TRBV6-1
J gene: TRBJ2-7
D gene: NA
CDR3 protein: CASRTEGYEQYF
CDR3 DNA: TGTGCCAGCAGGACTGAGGGCTACGAGCAGTACTTC

clone size: NA
CDR3 length: 18
V gene: TRBV11-2
J gene: TRBJ2-7
D gene: NA
CDR3 protein: CASSLGLGRGGGLYEQYF
CDR3 DNA: TGTGCCAGCAGCTTAGGACTGGGGAGGGGAGGGGGCCTCTACGAGCAGTACTTC

clone size: many
CDR3 length: 14
V gene: TRBV9
J gene: TRBJ1-2
D gene: TRBD1
CDR3 protein: CASSVDRGVNGYTF
CDR3 DNA: TGTGCCAGCAGCGTAGACAGGGGAGTTAATGGCTACACCTTC

clone size: many
CDR3 length: 15
V gene: TRBV20-1
J gene: TRBJ1-1
D gene: TRBD1
CDR3 protein: CSARPTGAGNTEAFF
CDR3 DNA: TGCAGTGCTAGACCCACAGGGGCCGGGAACACTGAAGCTTTCTTT

clone size: NA
CDR3 length: 15
V gene: TRBV6-1
J gene: TRBJ1-5
D gene: TRBD1
CDR3 protein: CASKYGQGGNQPQHF
CDR3 DNA: TGTGCCAGCAAATATGGACAGGGGGGGAATCAGCCCCAGCATTTT

clone size: NA
CDR3 length: 17
V gene: TRBV6-1
J gene: TRBJ2-7
D gene: NA
CDR3 protein: CASPKGGGWRESYEQYF
CDR3 DNA: TGTGCCAGCCCGAAGGGAGGAGGGTGGAGGGAATCCTACGAGCAGTACTTC

clone size: many
CDR3 length: 17
V gene: TRBV6-1
J gene: TRBJ1-2
D gene: TRBD1
CDR3 protein: CASSVVGTGISSYGYTF
CDR3 DNA: TGTGCCAGCAGTGTTGTCGGGACAGGGATTTCTTCTTATGGCTACACCTTC

clone size: many
CDR3 length: 13
V gene: TRBV12-3/TRBV12-4
J gene: TRBJ2-7
D gene: NA
CDR3 protein: CASSLVTSYEQYF
CDR3 DNA: TGTGCCAGCAGTTTGGTCACCAGCTACGAGCAGTACTTC

clone size: many
CDR3 length: 17
V gene: TRBV12-3/TRBV12-4
J gene: TRBJ2-7
D gene: NA
CDR3 protein: CASSLAGSPGRLYEQYF
CDR3 DNA: TGTGCCAGCAGTTTAGCGGGCTCCCCAGGGAGGCTCTACGAGCAGTACTTC

clone size: many
CDR3 length: 17
V gene: TRBV6-2/TRBV6-3
J gene: TRBJ2-7
D gene: TRBD1
CDR3 protein: CASEGNVGQGNSYEQYF
CDR3 DNA: TGTGCCAGCGAGGGAAACGTTGGACAGGGCAACTCCTACGAGCAGTACTTC

clone size: few
CDR3 length: 13
V gene: TRBV7-9
J gene: TRBJ1-5
D gene: NA
CDR3 protein: CASSLDEGQPQHF
CDR3 DNA: TGTGCCAGCAGCTTAGATGAGGGACAGCCCCAGCATTTT

clone size: many
CDR3 length: 13
V gene: TRBV12-3/TRBV12-4
J gene: TRBJ2-5
D gene: NA
CDR3 protein: CASSYNRAETQYF
CDR3 DNA: TGTGCCAGCAGTTACAACAGGGCAGAGACCCAGTACTTC

clone size: many
CDR3 length: 14
V gene: TRBV12-3/TRBV12-4
J gene: TRBJ1-1
D gene: TRBD1
CDR3 protein: CASSTQGPWTEAFF
CDR3 DNA: TGTGCCAGCAGTACACAGGGGCCGTGGACTGAAGCTTTCTTT